Described below is a single TCR beta chain sequence and its context. The data derive from a study of shared clonotypes between healthy human individuals. Per the original methods: ImmunoSEQ sequences covered only the junction and lacked quality scores; filtering therefore differed. The protocol was immunoSEQ multiplex PCR, while the TCRdb copy is restricted to in-frame clones and leaves out a portion. V and J calls and clone size are those listed in that table; D and trimming were worked out from the DNA. The sample has roughly 650,000 clones; roughly 96% are singletons. There are 14 residues in the CDR3. Trimming removed 5 bases at V and 0 bases at J, with 11 bases between. CDR1 and CDR2 from the germline V gene are SEHNR and FQNEAQ (reference sequence). Naivety among CD8 cells was defined by CD45RO negativity and positive CCR7 selection, thereby excluding terminally differentiated effector memory CD45RA+ cells.

The sequence came from a woman aged 30 to 39 in good health. Specimen: naive CD8+ T cells sorted from blood. The V gene is TRBV7-9, the J gene TRBJ2-7; TRBD2 is a possible D gene (5 bases). The CDR3 protein is CASSRRTDSYEQYF. DNA for the CDR3: TGTGCCAGCAGCCGTCGGACTGACTCCTACGAGCAGTACTTC.